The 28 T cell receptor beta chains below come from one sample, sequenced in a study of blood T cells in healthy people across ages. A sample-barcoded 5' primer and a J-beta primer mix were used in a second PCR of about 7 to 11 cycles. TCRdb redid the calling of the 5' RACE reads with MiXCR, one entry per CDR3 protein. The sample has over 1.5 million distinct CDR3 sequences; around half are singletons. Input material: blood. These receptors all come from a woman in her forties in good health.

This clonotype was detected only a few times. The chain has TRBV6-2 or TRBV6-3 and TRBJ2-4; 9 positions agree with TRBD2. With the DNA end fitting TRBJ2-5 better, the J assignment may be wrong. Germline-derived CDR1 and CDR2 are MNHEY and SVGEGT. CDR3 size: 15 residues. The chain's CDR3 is CASIVSGGFGETQYF. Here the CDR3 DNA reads TGTGCCAGCATCGTAAGCGGGGGGTTTGGGGAGACCCAGTACTTC.

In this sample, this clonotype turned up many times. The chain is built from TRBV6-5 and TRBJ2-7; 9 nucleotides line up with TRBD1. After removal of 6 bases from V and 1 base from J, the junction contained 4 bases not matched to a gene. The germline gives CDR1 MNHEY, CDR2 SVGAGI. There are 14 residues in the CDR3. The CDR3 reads CASRGTGYSYEQYF. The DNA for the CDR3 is TGTGCCAGCAGGGGGACAGGGTATTCCTACGAGCAGTACTTC.

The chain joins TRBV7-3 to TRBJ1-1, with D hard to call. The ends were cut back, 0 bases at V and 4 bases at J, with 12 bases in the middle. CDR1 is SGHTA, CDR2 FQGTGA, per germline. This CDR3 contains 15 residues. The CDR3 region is CASSLTSGAGTEAFF. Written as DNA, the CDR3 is TGTGCCAGCAGCTTAACTAGCGGCGCGGGCACTGAAGCTTTCTTT.

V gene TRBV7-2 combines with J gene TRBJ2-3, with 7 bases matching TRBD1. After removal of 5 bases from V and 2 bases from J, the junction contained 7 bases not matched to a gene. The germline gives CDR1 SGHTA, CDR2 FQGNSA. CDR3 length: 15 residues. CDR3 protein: CASSLRRGTTDTQYF. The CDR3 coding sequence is TGTGCCAGCAGCCTTCGCAGGGGGACCACAGATACGCAGTATTTT.

The CDR3 reads CATSRTGGQEAQYF. The CDR3 DNA reads TGTGCCACCAGCAGAACAGGGGGTCAAGAGGCCCAGTACTTC. The V call is TRBV15, the J call TRBJ2-7, with 8 bases aligning to TRBD1. Trimming took 2 bases from V and 10 from J; bases not matched to a gene: 10. Germline V gene data show CDR1 as LNHNV and CDR2 as YYDKDF (reference sequence). CDR3 length equals 14 residues.

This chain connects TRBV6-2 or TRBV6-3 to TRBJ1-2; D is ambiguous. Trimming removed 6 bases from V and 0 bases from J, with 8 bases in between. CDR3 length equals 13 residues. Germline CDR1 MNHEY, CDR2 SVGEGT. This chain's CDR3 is CASRQEANYGYTF. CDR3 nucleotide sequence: TGTGCCAGCAGGCAGGAAGCTAACTATGGCTACACCTTC.

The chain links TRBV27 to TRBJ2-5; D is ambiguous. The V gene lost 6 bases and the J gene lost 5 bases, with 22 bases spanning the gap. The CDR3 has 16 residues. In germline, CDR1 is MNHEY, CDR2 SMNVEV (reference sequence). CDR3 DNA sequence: TGTGCCAGCAGCCCGATCTCCGGTGATAGCAGCGAGACCCAGTACTTC. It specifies CASSPISGDSSETQYF.

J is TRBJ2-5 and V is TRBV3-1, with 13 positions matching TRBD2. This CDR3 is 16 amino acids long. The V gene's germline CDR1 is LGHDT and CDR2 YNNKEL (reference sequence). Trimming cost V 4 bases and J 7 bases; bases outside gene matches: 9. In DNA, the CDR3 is TGTGCCAGCAGCCGGACACTAGCGGGGGGGCCTCGGACCCAGTACTTC. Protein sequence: CASSRTLAGGPRTQYF.

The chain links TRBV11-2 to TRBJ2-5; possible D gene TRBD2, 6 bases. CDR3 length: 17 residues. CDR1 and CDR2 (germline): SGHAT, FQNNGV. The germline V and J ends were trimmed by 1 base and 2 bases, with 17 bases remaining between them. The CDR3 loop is CASSLVFGGSGQETQYF. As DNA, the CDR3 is TGTGCCAGCAGCTTAGTATTTGGGGGGAGCGGGCAAGAGACCCAGTACTTC.

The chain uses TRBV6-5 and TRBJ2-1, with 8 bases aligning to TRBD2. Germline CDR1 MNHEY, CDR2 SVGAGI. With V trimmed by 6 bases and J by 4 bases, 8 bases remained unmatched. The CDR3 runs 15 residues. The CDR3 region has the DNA TGTGCCAGCAGCCTCGGGACTAGAAGATACAATGAGCAGTTCTTC. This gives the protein CASSLGTRRYNEQFF.

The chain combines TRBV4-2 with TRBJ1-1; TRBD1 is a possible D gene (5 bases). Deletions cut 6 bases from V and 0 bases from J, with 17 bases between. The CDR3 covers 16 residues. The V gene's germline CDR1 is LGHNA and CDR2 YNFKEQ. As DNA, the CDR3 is TGTGCCAGCAGGCGGGACGTTTTCGAGGTGAACACTGAAGCTTTCTTT. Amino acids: CASRRDVFEVNTEAFF.

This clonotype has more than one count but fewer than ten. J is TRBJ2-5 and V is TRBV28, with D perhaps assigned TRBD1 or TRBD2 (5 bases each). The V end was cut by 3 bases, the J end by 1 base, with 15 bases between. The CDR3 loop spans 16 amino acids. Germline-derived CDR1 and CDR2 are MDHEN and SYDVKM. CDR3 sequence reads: CASSFRPMGVQETQYF. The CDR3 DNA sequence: TGTGCCAGCAGTTTTAGGCCTATGGGGGTCCAAGAGACCCAGTACTTC.

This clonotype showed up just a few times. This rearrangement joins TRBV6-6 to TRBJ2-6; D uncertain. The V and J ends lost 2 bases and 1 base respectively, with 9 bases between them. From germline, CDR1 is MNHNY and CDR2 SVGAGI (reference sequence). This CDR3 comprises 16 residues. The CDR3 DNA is TGTGCCAGCAGTTACGGGCCGCCGTCTGGGGCCAACGTCCTGACTTTC. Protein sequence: CASSYGPPSGANVLTF.

The chain's CDR3 is CASSRSNIDRGRETQYF. The CDR3 coding sequence is TGTGCCAGCAGTAGGAGTAATATCGACAGGGGGCGAGAGACCCAGTACTTC. This chain connects TRBV6-6 to TRBJ2-5, with 10 bases lining up with TRBD1. The CDR3 consists of 17 residues. V dropped 5 bases and J dropped 4; count of bases not matched to a gene: 13. CDR1 and CDR2 from the germline V gene are MNHNY and SVGAGI (reference sequence).

CDR3 bases: TGCGCCAGCAGCCTCGTACCGGGACAGGACGTCTACGAGCAGTACTTC. Translation gives CASSLVPGQDVYEQYF. The rearrangement joins TRBV4-1 to TRBJ2-7; 8 bases match TRBD1. CDR1 is MGHRA, CDR2 YSYEKL, per germline. This CDR3 contains 16 residues. V shed 4 bases, J shed 3 bases, and the junction held 11 bases outside the gene matches.

CDR3 sequence: CASSSHRVGDTEAFF. CDR3 nucleotide sequence: TGTGCCAGCAGTTCTCACAGGGTCGGGGACACTGAAGCTTTCTTT. The chain links TRBV28 to TRBJ1-1; possibly TRBD1 for D (6 bases). This CDR3 contains 15 residues. V dropped 4 bases and J dropped 3 bases, with 15 bases sitting between them. CDR1 is MDHEN, CDR2 SYDVKM, per germline.

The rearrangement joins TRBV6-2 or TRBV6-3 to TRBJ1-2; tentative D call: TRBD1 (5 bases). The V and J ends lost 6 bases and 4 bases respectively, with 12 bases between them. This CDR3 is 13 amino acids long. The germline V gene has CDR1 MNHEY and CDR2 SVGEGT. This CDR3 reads CASRRRDGYGYTF. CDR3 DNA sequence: TGTGCCAGCAGGCGACGGGACGGCTATGGCTACACCTTC.

CDR3 DNA sequence: TGTGCCAGCAGCTCAAGCTCTAGCGGGGGGAGTACGCAGTATTTT. The encoded protein is CASSSSSSGGSTQYF. The rearrangement joins TRBV4-2 to TRBJ2-3, with TRBD2 matching 11 bases. V lost 5 bases to trimming and J lost 8 bases; unmatched junction nucleotides: 9. The length of the CDR3 is 15 residues. Germline V CDR1 and CDR2: LGHNA, YNFKEQ.

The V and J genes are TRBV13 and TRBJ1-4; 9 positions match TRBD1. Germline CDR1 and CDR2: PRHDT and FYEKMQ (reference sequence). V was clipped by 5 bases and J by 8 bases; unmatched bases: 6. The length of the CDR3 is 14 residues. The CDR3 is CASSESTGGEKLFF. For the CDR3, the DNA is TGTGCCAGCAGCGAGTCGACAGGGGGAGAAAAACTGTTTTTT. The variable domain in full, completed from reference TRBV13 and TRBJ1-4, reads AAGVIQSPRHLIKEKRETATLKCYPIPRHDTVYWYQQGPGQDPQFLISFYEKMQSDKGSIPDRFSAQQFSDYHSELNMSSLELGDSALYFCASSESTGGEKLFFGSGTQLSVL.

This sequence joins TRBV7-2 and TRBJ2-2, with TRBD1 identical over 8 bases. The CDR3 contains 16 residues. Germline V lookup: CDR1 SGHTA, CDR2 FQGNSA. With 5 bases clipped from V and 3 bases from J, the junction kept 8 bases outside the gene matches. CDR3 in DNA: TGTGCCAGCAGCAGGCGACAGGGGTTCGACACCGGGGAGCTGTTTTTT. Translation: CASSRRQGFDTGELFF.

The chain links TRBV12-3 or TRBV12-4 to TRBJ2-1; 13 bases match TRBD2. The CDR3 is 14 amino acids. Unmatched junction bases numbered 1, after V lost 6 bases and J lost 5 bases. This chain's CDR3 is CASRTSGGDNEQFF. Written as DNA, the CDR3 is TGTGCCAGCAGAACTAGCGGGGGGGACAATGAGCAGTTCTTC.

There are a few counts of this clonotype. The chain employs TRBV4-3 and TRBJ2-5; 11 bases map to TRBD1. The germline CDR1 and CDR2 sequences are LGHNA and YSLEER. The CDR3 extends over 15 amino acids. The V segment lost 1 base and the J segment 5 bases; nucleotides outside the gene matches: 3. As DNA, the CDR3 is TGCGCCAGCAGCCAAGGGACAGGGGGCGCCGAGACCCAGTACTTC. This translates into CASSQGTGGAETQYF.

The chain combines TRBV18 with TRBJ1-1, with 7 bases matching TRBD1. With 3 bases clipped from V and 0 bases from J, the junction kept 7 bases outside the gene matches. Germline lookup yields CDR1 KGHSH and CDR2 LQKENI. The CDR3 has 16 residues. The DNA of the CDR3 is TGTGCCAGCTCACCTACGTACAGGGGATTGAACACTGAAGCTTTCTTT. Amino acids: CASSPTYRGLNTEAFF.

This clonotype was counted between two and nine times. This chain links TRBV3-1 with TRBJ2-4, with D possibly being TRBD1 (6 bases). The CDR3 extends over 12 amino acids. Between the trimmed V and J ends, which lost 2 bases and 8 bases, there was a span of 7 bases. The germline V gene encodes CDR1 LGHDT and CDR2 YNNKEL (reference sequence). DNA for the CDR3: TGTGCCAGCAGCCAACAGGGGTACATTCAGTACTTC. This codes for CASSQQGYIQYF.

CDR3 nucleotides: TGTGCCAGCAGTTTATCCGGGCAGGGGAAACGAGAGACCCAGTACTTC. This codes for CASSLSGQGKRETQYF. This chain joins TRBV28 and TRBJ2-5, with D possibly TRBD1 on 6 matching bases. The CDR3 runs to 16 residues. The germline V gene encodes CDR1 MDHEN and CDR2 SYDVKM. Between the trimmed V and J ends, which lost 1 base and 4 bases, there was a span of 16 bases.

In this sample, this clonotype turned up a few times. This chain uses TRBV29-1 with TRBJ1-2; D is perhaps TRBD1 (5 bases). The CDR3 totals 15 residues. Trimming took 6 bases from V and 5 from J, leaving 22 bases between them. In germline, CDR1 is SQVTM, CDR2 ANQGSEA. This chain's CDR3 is CSVLLPTDRQYGYTF. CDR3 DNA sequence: TGCAGCGTACTCTTACCGACAGACCGCCAGTATGGCTACACCTTC.

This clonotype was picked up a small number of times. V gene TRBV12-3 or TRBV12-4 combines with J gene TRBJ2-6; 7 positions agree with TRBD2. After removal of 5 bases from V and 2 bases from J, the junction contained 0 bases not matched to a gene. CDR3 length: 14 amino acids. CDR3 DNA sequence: TGTGCCAGCAGTGCGGGGGCTGGGGCCAACGTCCTGACTTTC. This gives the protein CASSAGAGANVLTF.

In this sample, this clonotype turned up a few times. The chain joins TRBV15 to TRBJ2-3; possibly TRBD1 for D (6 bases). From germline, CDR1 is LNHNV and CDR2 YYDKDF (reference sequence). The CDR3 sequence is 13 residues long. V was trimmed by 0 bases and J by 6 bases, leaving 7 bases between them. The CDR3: CATSRDQGDTQYF. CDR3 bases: TGTGCCACCAGCAGAGATCAGGGGGATACGCAGTATTTT.